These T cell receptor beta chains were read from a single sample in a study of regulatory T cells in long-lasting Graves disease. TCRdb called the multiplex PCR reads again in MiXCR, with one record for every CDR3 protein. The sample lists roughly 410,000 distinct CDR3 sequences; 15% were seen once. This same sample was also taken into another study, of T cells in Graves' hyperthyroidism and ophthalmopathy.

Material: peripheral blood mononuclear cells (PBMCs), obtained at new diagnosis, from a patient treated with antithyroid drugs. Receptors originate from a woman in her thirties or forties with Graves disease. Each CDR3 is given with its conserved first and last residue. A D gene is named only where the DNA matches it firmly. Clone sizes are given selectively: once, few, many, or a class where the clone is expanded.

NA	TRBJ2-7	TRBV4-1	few	CASSQVGKRNYEQYF	TGCGCCAGCAGCCAAGTGGGGAAGCGGAATTATGAGCAGTACTTC
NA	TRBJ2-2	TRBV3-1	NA	CASSQEYLYNTGELFF	TGTGCCAGCAGCCAGGAGTATTTGTACAACACCGGGGAGCTGTTTTTT
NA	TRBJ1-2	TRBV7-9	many	CASSSDPNYGYTF	TGTGCCAGCAGCTCGGACCCTAACTATGGCTACACCTTC
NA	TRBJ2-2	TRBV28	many	CASSFPITGELFF	TGTGCCAGCAGTTTCCCGATCACCGGGGAGCTGTTTTTT
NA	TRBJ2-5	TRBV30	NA	CAWTNGIETQYF	TGTGCCTGGACTAACGGGATAGAGACCCAGTACTTC
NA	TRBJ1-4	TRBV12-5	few	CASGLNGNEKLFF	TGTGCTAGTGGTTTGAACGGTAATGAAAAACTGTTTTTT
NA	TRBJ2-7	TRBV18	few	CASSPVGIYEQYF	TGTGCCAGCTCACCAGTCGGGATCTACGAGCAGTACTTC
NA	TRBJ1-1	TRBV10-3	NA	CAISESGGDLDTEAFF	TGTGCCATCAGTGAGTCCGGCGGGGACCTGGACACTGAAGCTTTCTTT
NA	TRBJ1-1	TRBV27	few	CTSTRGGLNTEAFF	TGTACCAGCACCCGCGGAGGGTTGAACACTGAAGCTTTCTTT
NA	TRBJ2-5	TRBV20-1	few	CSARESGGGGTQYF	TGCAGTGCTAGAGAATCTGGTGGGGGAGGGACCCAGTACTTC
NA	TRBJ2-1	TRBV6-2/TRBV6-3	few	CALSQFAGEQFF	TGTGCCTTGAGCCAATTCGCGGGAGAGCAGTTCTTC
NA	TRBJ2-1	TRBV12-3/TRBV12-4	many	CASSFGAPFGADNEQFF	TGTGCCAGCAGTTTTGGGGCCCCATTTGGGGCTGACAATGAGCAGTTCTTC
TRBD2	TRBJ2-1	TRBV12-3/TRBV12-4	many	CASSPGIAGGRSSYNEQFF	TGTGCCAGCAGTCCAGGAATAGCGGGAGGCCGAAGTTCCTACAATGAGCAGTTCTTC
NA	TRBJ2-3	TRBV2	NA	CASSARTSTDTQYF	TGTGCCAGCAGTGCAAGAACAAGCACAGATACGCAGTATTTT
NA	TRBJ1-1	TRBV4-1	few	CASSQRPPGGTNTEAFF	TGCGCCAGCAGCCAACGCCCCCCGGGCGGGACGAACACTGAAGCTTTCTTT
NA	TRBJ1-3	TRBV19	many	CASSEGAGNTIYF	TGTGCCAGTAGTGAGGGGGCTGGAAACACCATATATTTT
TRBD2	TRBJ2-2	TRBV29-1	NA	CSVRVAGVNTGELFF	TGCAGCGTCCGGGTAGCGGGAGTGAACACCGGGGAGCTGTTTTTT
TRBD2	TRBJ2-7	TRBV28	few	CASSLGGYSGRALVEQYF	TGTGCCAGCAGTTTAGGAGGGTACAGCGGGAGGGCCCTCGTCGAGCAGTACTTC
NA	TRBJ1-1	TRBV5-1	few	CASNLGENTEAFF	TGCGCCAGCAACTTGGGGGAGAACACTGAAGCTTTCTTT
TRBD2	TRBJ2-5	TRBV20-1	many	CSARSRERGETQYF	TGCAGTGCTAGAAGTCGCGAGCGGGGAGAGACCCAGTACTTC
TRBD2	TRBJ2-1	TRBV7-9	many	CASSLVGGIHEQFF	TGTGCCAGCAGCTTAGTGGGGGGGATCCATGAGCAGTTCTTC
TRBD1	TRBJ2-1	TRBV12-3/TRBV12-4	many	CASRQGASDEQFF	TGTGCCAGCCGACAGGGGGCATCGGATGAGCAGTTCTTC
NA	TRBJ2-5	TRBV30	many	CAWSVHGRRSQTEETQYF	TGTGCCTGGAGTGTACACGGTCGTCGCAGCCAGACAGAAGAGACCCAGTACTTC
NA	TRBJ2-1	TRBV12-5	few	CASGLLGNEQFF	TGTGCTAGTGGTTTGCTTGGTAATGAGCAGTTCTTC
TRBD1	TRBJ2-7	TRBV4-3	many	CASSPGTGVYEQYF	TGCGCCAGCAGCCCCGGGACAGGGGTTTACGAGCAGTACTTC
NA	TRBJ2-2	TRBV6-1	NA	CAAGNTGELFF	TGTGCCGCTGGTAACACCGGGGAGCTGTTTTTT
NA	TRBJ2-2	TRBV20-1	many	CSADGGRGTGELFF	TGCAGTGCAGACGGAGGACGCGGCACCGGGGAGCTGTTTTTT
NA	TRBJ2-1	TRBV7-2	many	CASSPQGGEIGEQFF	TGTGCCAGCAGCCCCCAAGGTGGGGAAATCGGTGAGCAGTTCTTC
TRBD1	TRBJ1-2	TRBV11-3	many	CASSLDGQGYGYTF	TGTGCCAGCAGCTTAGATGGACAGGGCTATGGCTACACCTTC
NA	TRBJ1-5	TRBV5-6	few	CASSLLTDNQPQHF	TGTGCCAGCAGCTTGCTTACTGATAATCAGCCCCAGCATTTT
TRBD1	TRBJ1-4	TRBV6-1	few	CASLRTGGATNEKLFF	TGTGCCAGCCTTAGGACAGGAGGGGCAACTAATGAAAAACTGTTTTTT
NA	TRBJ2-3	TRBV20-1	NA	CSARVRARNTRTDTQYF	TGCAGTGCTAGAGTAAGGGCCCGGAACACACGCACAGATACGCAGTATTTT
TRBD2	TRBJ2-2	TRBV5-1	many	CASSLNRDRGGLFF	TGCGCCAGCAGTCTGAACCGGGACCGCGGGGGGCTGTTTTTT
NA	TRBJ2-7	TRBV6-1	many	CASKTAGYEQYF	TGTGCCAGCAAGACAGCGGGCTACGAGCAGTACTTC
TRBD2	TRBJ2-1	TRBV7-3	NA	CASSSTSGPPIGGNEQFF	TGTGCCAGCAGTTCGACTAGCGGGCCGCCCATCGGCGGGAATGAGCAGTTCTTC
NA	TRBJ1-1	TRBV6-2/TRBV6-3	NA	CASRREPGDTEAFF	TGTGCCAGCAGGAGAGAGCCAGGGGACACTGAAGCTTTCTTT
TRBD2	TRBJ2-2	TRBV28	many	CASSFRGRATGELFF	TGTGCCAGCAGTTTTCGAGGGAGGGCGACCGGGGAGCTGTTTTTT
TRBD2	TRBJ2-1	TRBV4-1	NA	CASSQVTSGRARSSYNEQFF	TGCGCCAGCAGCCAGGTTACTAGCGGGAGGGCCCGCAGCTCCTACAATGAGCAGTTCTTC
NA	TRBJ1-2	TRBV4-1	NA	CASSQVRYGYTF	TGCGCCAGCAGCCAAGTACGCTATGGCTACACCTTC
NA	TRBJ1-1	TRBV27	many	CASSLSSPVMNTEAFF	TGTGCCAGCAGTTTATCCAGCCCCGTCATGAACACTGAAGCTTTCTTT
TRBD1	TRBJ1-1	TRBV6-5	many	CASSYELGTGRTEAFF	TGTGCCAGCAGTTACGAGCTCGGGACAGGGAGGACTGAAGCTTTCTTT
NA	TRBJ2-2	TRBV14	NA	CASSYHRAGELFF	TGTGCCAGCAGCTATCACCGGGCCGGGGAGCTGTTTTTT
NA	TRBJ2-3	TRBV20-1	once	CSARDRASVHPDTQYF	TGCAGTGCTAGAGATCGGGCTAGCGTCCACCCAGATACGCAGTATTTT
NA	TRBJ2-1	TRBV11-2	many	CASSSRLGEQFF	TGTGCCAGCAGCTCCCGTCTAGGGGAGCAGTTCTTC
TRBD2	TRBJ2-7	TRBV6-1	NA	CASREGTTASEQYF	TGTGCCAGCAGGGAGGGGACTACCGCCTCCGAGCAGTACTTC
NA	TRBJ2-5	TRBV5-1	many	CASSQQGIQETQYF	TGCGCCAGCAGTCAACAGGGAATACAAGAGACCCAGTACTTC
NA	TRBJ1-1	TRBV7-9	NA	CASSRTDFEAFF	TGTGCCAGCAGCCGGACTGATTTTGAAGCTTTCTTT
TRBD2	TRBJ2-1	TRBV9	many	CASSVAGLVLDEQFF	TGTGCCAGCAGCGTAGCCGGACTAGTGCTTGATGAGCAGTTCTTC
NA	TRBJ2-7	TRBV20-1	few	CSALLSTGYEQYF	TGCAGTGCTCTGTTGAGCACGGGCTACGAGCAGTACTTC
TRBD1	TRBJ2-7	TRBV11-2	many	CASSKGQGPSYEQYF	TGTGCCAGCAGTAAGGGACAGGGCCCCTCCTACGAGCAGTACTTC
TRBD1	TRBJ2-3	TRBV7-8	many	CASSLTRRETGWPDTQYF	TGTGCCAGCAGCTTAACTCGGCGAGAGACAGGGTGGCCAGATACGCAGTATTTT
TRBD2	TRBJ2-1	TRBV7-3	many	CASSSTSGSSYNEQFF	TGTGCCAGCAGCTCGACTAGCGGGAGCTCCTACAATGAGCAGTTCTTC
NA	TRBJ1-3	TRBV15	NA	CATSRDAVATSGNTIYF	TGTGCCACCAGCAGAGATGCAGTCGCTACCTCTGGAAACACCATATATTTT
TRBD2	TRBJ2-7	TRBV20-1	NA	CSVLSRGGSSYEQYF	TGCAGTGTCCTCTCCCGGGGCGGGAGCTCCTACGAGCAGTACTTC
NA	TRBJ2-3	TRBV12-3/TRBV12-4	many	CASSRTGGADTQYF	TGTGCCAGCAGCCGGACAGGAGGGGCAGATACGCAGTATTTT
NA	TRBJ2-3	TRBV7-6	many	CASSLFSIDQSTDTQYF	TGTGCCAGCAGTCTCTTCTCTATCGACCAGAGCACAGATACGCAGTATTTT
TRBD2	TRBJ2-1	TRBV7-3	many	CASSATGTSGRNEQFF	TGTGCCAGCAGCGCGACCGGGACTAGCGGGAGGAATGAGCAGTTCTTC
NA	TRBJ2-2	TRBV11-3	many	CASSGNTGELFF	TGTGCCAGCAGCGGGAACACCGGGGAGCTGTTTTTT